Here is one T cell receptor (beta chain) with its context. Its target is not known. These data originate in a study of T cells in localized non-small cell lung cancer. Germline lookup yields CDR1 PRHDT and CDR2 FYEKMQ (reference sequence). This CDR3 has 16 residues. Trimming pared 3 bases from V and 6 bases from J, leaving 17 bases between. The protocol was immunoSEQ multiplex PCR, while the TCRdb copy is restricted to in-frame clones and leaves out a portion. The sample consists of 130,000 or so clones, more than 70% of them appearing once. Findings and caveats of the study: There was an association of higher blood T cell density with longer overall survival. Appearances in adjacent lung were noted for a median approximately 50 of the top 100 tumor clones.

The chain recombines TRBV13 with TRBJ2-2; a weak D match, TRBD1 (5 bases). The clonotype originates from a female donor over 55 with stage I lung adenocarcinoma. The sample was peripheral blood, taken before any cancer treatment. CDR3 loop: CASSFGHTQEAGELFF. CDR3 DNA: TGTGCCAGCAGCTTCGGACATACCCAGGAAGCCGGGGAGCTGTTTTTT. Using reference TRBV13 and TRBJ2-2 for the parts outside the CDR3, the full variable domain is AAGVIQSPRHLIKEKRETATLKCYPIPRHDTVYWYQQGPGQDPQFLISFYEKMQSDKGSIPDRFSAQQFSDYHSELNMSSLELGDSALYFCASSFGHTQEAGELFFGEGSRLTVL.